One sample yielded the 12 T cell receptor beta chains listed below, sequenced in a study of blood T cell repertoires in COVID-19. TCRdb keeps only in-frame clones here, not all; method: immunoSEQ multiplex PCR. The sample yields about 270,000 clones, roughly 86% seen once. The sample taken for sequencing was peripheral blood. Source of these receptors: a man in his forties who had recovered from COVID-19.

The chain joins TRBV3-1 (or the pseudogene TRBV3-2) to TRBJ2-5; D may be TRBD1 (6 bases). Trimming pared 4 bases from V and 4 bases from J, leaving 10 bases between. Germline CDR1 is LGHDT and CDR2 is YNNKEL (reference sequence). This CDR3 has 13 residues. CDR3 protein: CASSRDRLETQYF. CDR3 DNA: TGTGCCAGCAGCCGAGACAGGTTAGAGACCCAGTACTTC.

The chain recombines TRBV21-1 with TRBJ2-7; no check of the table's D call, TRBD1, against the DNA was made. TRBV21-1 is a pseudogene locus. The CDR3 has 15 residues. The CDR3 sequence is CASTLTGQGSYEQYF. As DNA, the CDR3 is TGTGCCAGCACCCTAACGGGACAGGGGTCCTACGAGCAGTACTTC.

This clone was seen a single time. This sequence joins TRBV30 and TRBJ2-2, with 7 bases aligning to TRBD2. CDR1 and CDR2 from the germline V gene are GTSNPN and SVGIG (reference sequence). CDR3 length: 15 residues. Unmatched junction bases numbered 12, after V lost 5 bases and J lost 6 bases. This chain's CDR3 is CAWVHWTSRAGELFF. The CDR3 nucleotides read TGTGCCTGGGTCCACTGGACTAGTCGCGCCGGGGAGCTGTTTTTT.

The chain is built from TRBV6-5 and TRBJ2-1; TRBD1 might be the D (6 bases). The V gene lost 6 bases and the J gene lost 0 bases, with 12 bases spanning the gap. This CDR3 contains 15 residues. CDR1 and CDR2 (germline): MNHEY, SVGAGI. This CDR3 reads CASRGTGISYNEQFF. For the CDR3, the DNA is TGTGCCAGCAGAGGTACAGGGATCTCCTACAATGAGCAGTTCTTC.

This chain links TRBV4-2 with TRBJ2-5, with 10 bases identical to TRBD2. Per germline, CDR1 LGHNA and CDR2 YNFKEQ. The V and J ends lost 1 base and 7 bases, in that order; junction bases with no gene match: 6. The CDR3 has 15 amino acids. CDR3 residues: CASSQGAGGRGTQYF. CDR3 coding DNA: TGTGCCAGCAGCCAAGGAGCGGGAGGGAGGGGGACCCAGTACTTC.

The chain recombines TRBV9 with TRBJ2-5, with D possibly TRBD2 on 6 matching bases. Trimming pared 4 bases from V and 3 bases from J, leaving 19 bases between. CDR1 is SGDLS, CDR2 YYNGEE, per germline. This CDR3 comprises 16 residues. The CDR3 nucleotides read TGTGCCAGCAGCCACGGCGGGACGGAACTAAAAGAGACCCAGTACTTC. Protein sequence: CASSHGGTELKETQYF.

The chain has TRBV7-9 and TRBJ1-1; D is perhaps TRBD1 (5 bases). The CDR3 covers 13 residues. The germline V gene has CDR1 SEHNR and CDR2 FQNEAQ (reference sequence). Trimming pared 2 bases from V and 4 bases from J, leaving 8 bases between. The CDR3, as DNA: TGTGCCAGCAGCTTACAGGGAGGCACTGAAGCTTTCTTT. This sequence encodes CASSLQGGTEAFF.

This chain joins TRBV11-2 and TRBJ2-7; a possible D gene is TRBD1 (8 bases). CDR1 is SGHAT, CDR2 FQNNGV, per germline. CDR3 length: 13 residues. Trimming took 6 bases from V and 1 from J, leaving 10 bases between them. Here the CDR3 reads CASRQGGSYEQYF. CDR3 DNA sequence: TGTGCCAGCAGACAGGGGGGGTCCTACGAGCAGTACTTC. Full variable domain (missing parts from reference TRBV11-2 and TRBJ2-7): EAGVAQSPRYKIIEKRQSVAFWCNPISGHATLYWYQQILGQGPKLLIQFQNNGVVDDSQLPKDRFSAERLKGVDSTLKIQPAKLEDSAVYLCASRQGGSYEQYFGPGTRLTVT.

The chain has TRBV9 and TRBJ1-6; the D gene is possibly TRBD1 (5 bases). Germline V gene lookup returns CDR1 SGDLS and CDR2 YYNGEE. Between the trimmed V and J ends, which lost 0 bases and 9 bases, there was a span of 10 bases. This CDR3 region has 14 residues. The CDR3 DNA reads TGTGCCAGCAGCGTAGCGGGGCGGGGTTCACCCCTCCACTTT. This codes for CASSVAGRGSPLHF.

V is TRBV5-8 and J is TRBJ1-4; TRBD1 matches 7 bases. V dropped 4 bases and J dropped 7; count of bases not matched to a gene: 7. The CDR3 length is 14 residues. Germline CDR1 and CDR2: SGHTS and YDEGEE. CDR3 region: CASSHDRDGEKLFF. CDR3 DNA sequence: TGTGCCAGCAGCCACGACAGGGATGGTGAAAAACTGTTTTTT.

The chain couples TRBV7-2 to TRBJ2-7; D is uncertain. The germline V and J ends were trimmed by 4 bases and 1 base, with 8 bases remaining between them. This CDR3 is 13 amino acids long. CDR1 is SGHTA, CDR2 FQGNSA, per germline. The CDR3 sequence is CASSSSLSYEQYF. For the CDR3, the DNA is TGTGCCAGCAGCTCCTCCCTATCCTACGAGCAGTACTTC.

This clone appeared once. The CDR3 is CASSQGQGVEQFF. CDR3 nucleotides: TGCGCCAGCAGCCAAGGTCAGGGCGTTGAGCAGTTCTTC. This chain joins TRBV4-3 and TRBJ2-1, with a weak D call TRBD1 (5 bases). V lost 1 base and J 9 bases, leaving 10 bases between the germline ends. Per the germline V gene, CDR1 is LGHNA and CDR2 is YSLEER. There are 13 residues in the CDR3.